This TCR beta chain was observed in a study of Tregs in tolerant kidney transplant recipients. Study-wide points: Expanding Tregs on activated donor B cells appeared to best identify donor-specific TCRbeta clones.

Trimming removed 5 bases at V and 4 bases at J, with 13 bases between. From germline, CDR1 is ENHRY and CDR2 SYGVKD. This CDR3 contains 14 residues. About this clone itself: The antigen is not known.

This table comes from immunoSEQ multiplex PCR, and its TCRdb copy is limited to in-frame clones, with some not included. The repertoire consists of 120,000 or so clones, with roughly nine tenths occurring once and the leading ten covering approximately 0.59%. The chain couples TRBV10-3 to TRBJ2-3; D call uncertain. The clonotype was recovered from a human donor in good health. The source material was CD4+ T cells from blood. CDR3 protein: CAISKQSMADTQYF. In nucleotides, the CDR3 is TGTGCCATCAGTAAACAGTCGATGGCAGATACGCAGTATTTT.